This TCR beta chain emerged from a study of T cells in Graves' hyperthyroidism and ophthalmopathy. General observations from the study: Most clonotypes expanded in the thyroid (above 0.001) were also present in blood. Median prediction lead before ophthalmopathy onset was 6.5 months with the model.

This clonotype has only a few counts. Its antigen remains unidentified. What was amplified from RNA transcripts were TCR beta CDR3 regions. Researchers ran a first-round RT-PCR on the TCR CDR3 using the HTBI primer set. TCRdb used MiXCR to reprocess the multiplex PCR reads, holding one entry per CDR3 protein. The table includes over 350,000 distinct CDR3 sequences, 11% to 15% detected once. Exclusion of a patient resulted from uncontrolled infection, other autoimmune disease, pregnancy or lactation. The source of the PBMCs was 8.5 to 10 ml of fresh peripheral blood. Germline values: CDR1 SNHLY, CDR2 FYNNEI. The CDR3 totals 15 residues. The V end was cut by 3 bases, the J end by 3 bases, with 14 bases between.

This clonotype originated in a man aged 50 or older with Graves' ophthalmopathy. The chain combines TRBV2 with TRBJ1-2, with no clear D. Sequencing used blood. The CDR3 nucleotides read TGTGCCAGCAGTGATTTTTTTTACAGCGACTATGGCTACACCTTC. It yields the protein CASSDFFYSDYGYTF.